Each of the 24 T cell receptor beta chains below was sequenced from the same sample in a study of cytomegalovirus exposure and HLA in healthy donors. The repertoire was sequenced with immunoSEQ multiplex PCR; TCRdb's copy has only in-frame clones and lacks some. The sample lists roughly 250,000 clones, approximately 83% occurring once. Sequenced: PBMCs. These receptor sequences come from a woman aged 25 to 45 in good health and CMV-seropositive.

The chain employs TRBV19 and TRBJ2-3; D gene ambiguous. Germline loops: CDR1 LNHDA, CDR2 SQIVND (reference sequence). The CDR3 spans 13 residues. Between the trimmed V and J ends, which lost 3 bases and 3 bases, there was a span of 7 bases. DNA for the CDR3: TGTGCCAGTAGTATGACAAGAACAGATACGCAGTATTTT. Amino acid sequence: CASSMTRTDTQYF.

This clone has just one count. The V call is TRBV7-6, the J call TRBJ2-7; a possible D gene is TRBD1 (7 bases). Trimming pared 2 bases from V and 0 bases from J, leaving 11 bases between. CDR3 length: 15 amino acids. Germline loops: CDR1 SGHVS, CDR2 FNYEAQ. The CDR3 here is CASSLQGGLSYEQYF. Here the CDR3 DNA reads TGTGCCAGCAGCTTACAGGGGGGTCTCTCCTACGAGCAGTACTTC.

The sample holds one count of this clone. The chain couples TRBV4-1 to TRBJ1-5; D remains unclear. V was shortened by 4 bases and J by 2 bases, with 12 bases between the two germline ends. CDR3 length: 15 residues. In germline, CDR1 is MGHRA, CDR2 YSYEKL. The CDR3 is CASSLMAQGNQPQHF. The DNA for the CDR3 is TGCGCCAGCAGCCTGATGGCGCAGGGCAATCAGCCCCAGCATTTT.

There are a few counts of this clone. The chain carries TRBV19 and TRBJ1-2; TRBD1 aligns across 7 bases. Germline CDR1 and CDR2: LNHDA and SQIVND (reference sequence). After removal of 1 base from V and 6 bases from J, the junction contained 5 bases not matched to a gene. This CDR3 region has 14 residues. For the CDR3, the DNA is TGTGCCAGTAGTATAGGCGGGACAGTACATGGCTACACCTTC. It encodes CASSIGGTVHGYTF.

This rearrangement joins TRBV7-2 to TRBJ2-2; D gene ambiguous. The CDR3 runs to 16 residues. Germline V gives CDR1 SGHTA, CDR2 FQGNSA. V was shortened by 1 base and J by 4 bases, with 13 bases between the two germline ends. The CDR3 protein is CASSLESGLTTGELFF. The DNA of the CDR3 is TGTGCCAGCAGCTTAGAGTCGGGTTTGACCACCGGGGAGCTGTTTTTT.

This clone was detected once. V usage is TRBV6-5 and J usage is TRBJ2-7; TRBD2 aligns across 12 bases. Germline V gene data show CDR1 as MNHEY and CDR2 as SVGAGI. V shed 5 bases, J shed 6 bases, and the junction held 8 bases outside the gene matches. CDR3 length: 15 amino acids. CDR3 DNA: TGTGCCAGCAGTCGACTGACTAGCGGGAGTACCGAGCAGTACTTC. Encoded protein: CASSRLTSGSTEQYF.

This clone was seen only once. The V gene is TRBV23-1, the J gene TRBJ1-5; a possible D gene is TRBD1 (5 bases). TRBV23-1 is known as an ORF, though its function is uncertain. The CDR3 sequence is 17 residues long. V was trimmed by 4 bases and J by 0 bases, leaving 16 bases between them. The CDR3 sequence is CASSPSGLRISNQPQHF. CDR3 in DNA: TGCGCCAGCAGTCCCTCGGGACTGAGAATTAGCAATCAGCCCCAGCATTTT.

The table lists this clone with a count of one. The chain couples TRBV6-5 to TRBJ2-1; TRBD2 is a possible D gene (6 bases). The V end lost 6 bases, the J end lost 12 bases, and 21 bases lay between the germline ends. Germline CDR1 reads MNHEY; CDR2 reads SVGAGI. CDR3 length: 14 residues. In DNA form, the CDR3 reads TGTGCCAGCAGATGGGCTAGCGAGGGGTCACGGCAGTTCTTC. Amino acid sequence: CASRWASEGSRQFF.

The V and J genes are TRBV28 and TRBJ1-4; D perhaps matches TRBD1 (6 bases). The CDR3 loop spans 14 amino acids. The V gene's germline CDR1 is MDHEN and CDR2 SYDVKM. Trimming took 7 bases from V and 9 from J, leaving 18 bases between them. CDR3 nucleotides: TGTGCCAGCACCAAAGGGGGGGAAGATAAAAAACTGTTTTTT. This gives the protein CASTKGGEDKKLFF.

The V call is TRBV7-9, the J call TRBJ1-1; D gene unclear. The ends were cut back, 5 bases at V and 8 bases at J, with 21 bases in the middle. The CDR3 has 15 residues. Per the germline V gene, CDR1 is SEHNR and CDR2 is FQNEAQ (reference sequence). CDR3 residues: CASSQTGWEGVEAFF. CDR3 coding DNA: TGTGCCAGCAGCCAGACGGGTTGGGAGGGCGTAGAAGCTTTCTTT. Combining the CDR3 with reference TRBV7-9 and TRBJ1-1 gives the whole variable domain DTGVSQNPRHKITKRGQNVTFRCDPISEHNRLYWYRQTLGQGPEFLTYFQNEAQLEKSRLLSDRFSAERPKGSFSTLEIQRTEQGDSAMYLCASSQTGWEGVEAFFGQGTRLTVV.

The gene calls are TRBV5-1 and TRBJ2-5; 7 bases align to TRBD1. This CDR3 spans 16 amino acids. CDR1 is SGHRS and CDR2 is YFSETQ in the germline V gene. V lost 0 bases to trimming and J lost 1 base; unmatched junction nucleotides: 6. CDR3 sequence: CASSLELSGGQETQYF. CDR3 bases: TGCGCCAGCAGCTTGGAATTGTCAGGGGGCCAAGAGACCCAGTACTTC.

The chain is built from TRBV27 and TRBJ2-7; 13 bases match TRBD2. The CDR3 totals 18 residues. Trimming at V came to 9 bases and at J to 0 bases, leaving 14 bases not matched to a gene. Per the germline V gene, CDR1 is MNHEY and CDR2 is SMNVEV (reference sequence). Here the CDR3 DNA reads TGTGCCAGACTAGCGGGAGGGAAAAACGACGTGAGCTCCTACGAGCAGTACTTC. As protein: CARLAGGKNDVSSYEQYF.

A few counts support this clone. The chain has TRBV4-2 and TRBJ2-1; 12 bases are a match to TRBD2. The CDR3 loop spans 13 amino acids. Germline V gives CDR1 LGHNA, CDR2 YNFKEQ. Trimming removed 2 bases from V and 11 bases from J; junction bases left unmatched: 1. The CDR3 sequence is CASSQRTSGKQFF. The DNA of the CDR3 is TGTGCCAGCAGCCAACGGACTAGCGGGAAGCAGTTCTTC.

The rearrangement links TRBV6-6 to TRBJ2-1; D is uncertain. With 2 bases removed from V and 2 bases from J, the gap between germline ends came to 7 bases. Germline values: CDR1 MNHNY, CDR2 SVGAGI (reference sequence). There are 14 residues in the CDR3. CDR3 in DNA: TGTGCCAGCAGTTACGGCAGGCCCTACAATGAGCAGTTCTTC. Encoded protein: CASSYGRPYNEQFF.

The chain is built from TRBV19 and TRBJ1-5; the D gene is possibly TRBD1 (5 bases). Trimming removed 5 bases at V and 4 bases at J, with 15 bases between. The V gene's germline CDR1 is LNHDA and CDR2 SQIVND (reference sequence). There are 15 residues in the CDR3. The DNA of the CDR3 is TGTGCCAGTAGTTCCAGGGAAAGCCTTAATCAGCCCCAGCATTTT. Its protein is CASSSRESLNQPQHF.

The chain uses TRBV6-5 and TRBJ2-1, with TRBD2 matching over 7 bases. The J segment lost 12 bases and the V segment lost 7 bases, leaving 9 bases of the junction unmatched. CDR3 length: 12 residues. Germline V CDR1 and CDR2: MNHEY, SVGAGI. The CDR3 protein is CASTSGGSSQFF. In DNA form, the CDR3 reads TGTGCCAGCACCTCCGGGGGGAGTTCGCAGTTCTTC.

A single count supports this clone. V gene TRBV19 combines with J gene TRBJ2-2; 7 bases map to TRBD2. Germline assignment: CDR1 LNHDA and CDR2 SQIVND (reference sequence). Germline trimming cut 5 bases from V and 4 bases from J; bases unmatched to any gene: 7. The CDR3 runs to 15 residues. CDR3 sequence reads: CASSLWGGVTGELFF. The CDR3 bases are TGTGCCAGTAGTCTCTGGGGGGGAGTCACCGGGGAGCTGTTTTTT.

This clone has only a few counts. The genes are TRBV19 and TRBJ2-1; the D is unclear. From germline, CDR1 is LNHDA and CDR2 SQIVND (reference sequence). The CDR3 is 14 amino acids. Trimming left V 6 bases short and J 0 bases short, with 9 bases between. The CDR3 region has the DNA TGTGCCAGTAGGGCGGATTACTCCTACAATGAGCAGTTCTTC. This sequence encodes CASRADYSYNEQFF.

J is TRBJ2-7 and V is TRBV7-3; 9 bases agree with TRBD2. CDR3 length equals 15 residues. Germline V lookup: CDR1 SGHTA, CDR2 FQGTGA. The V and J ends lost 6 bases and 4 bases, in that order; junction bases with no gene match: 10. The CDR3 nucleotides read TGTGCCAGCAGGCTAAAAGCTAGCGGGATATACGAGCAGTACTTC. Protein product: CASRLKASGIYEQYF.

V is TRBV6-4 and J is TRBJ2-2; D not resolved. Trimming took off 4 bases at V and 0 bases at J, with 6 bases between the two ends. This CDR3 contains 14 residues. Germline lookup yields CDR1 MRHNA and CDR2 SNTAGT. CDR3 DNA sequence: TGTGCCAGCAGTGTAGTAGCGAACACCGGGGAGCTGTTTTTT. Translating it yields CASSVVANTGELFF.

The chain combines TRBV28 with TRBJ2-1; 9 nucleotides line up with TRBD2. This CDR3 spans 14 amino acids. CDR1 is MDHEN, CDR2 SYDVKM, per germline. V lost 3 bases to trimming and J lost 10 bases; unmatched junction nucleotides: 7. The CDR3 here is CASSLGREGDEQFF. In DNA, the CDR3 is TGTGCCAGCAGTTTGGGGCGGGAGGGCGACGAGCAGTTCTTC.

The gene calls are TRBV6-5 and TRBJ2-7; 8 nucleotides align to TRBD2. Looked up from germline, CDR1 is MNHEY and CDR2 is SVGAGI. The CDR3 covers 12 residues. In DNA form, the CDR3 reads TGTGCTACGGGGGGGAGCTCCTACGAGCAGTACTTC. Residues: CATGGSSYEQYF.

This rearrangement joins TRBV25-1 to TRBJ1-5; D gene unclear. The V end lost 3 bases, the J end lost 4 bases, and 10 bases lay between the germline ends. CDR1 and CDR2 from the germline V gene are MGHDK and SYGVNS. The CDR3 has 14 residues. DNA for the CDR3: TGTGCCAGCAGTGAGGGGTCGGGAAATCAGCCCCAGCATTTT. It is translated as CASSEGSGNQPQHF.

This chain uses TRBV28 with TRBJ2-1, with TRBD2 identical over 11 bases. The CDR3 is made up of 15 amino acids. V lost 2 bases to trimming and J lost 4 bases; unmatched junction nucleotides: 1. CDR1 is MDHEN, CDR2 SYDVKM, per germline. CDR3 DNA sequence: TGTGCCAGCAGTTTAGGGACTAGCGGATACAATGAGCAGTTCTTC. Its protein product is CASSLGTSGYNEQFF.